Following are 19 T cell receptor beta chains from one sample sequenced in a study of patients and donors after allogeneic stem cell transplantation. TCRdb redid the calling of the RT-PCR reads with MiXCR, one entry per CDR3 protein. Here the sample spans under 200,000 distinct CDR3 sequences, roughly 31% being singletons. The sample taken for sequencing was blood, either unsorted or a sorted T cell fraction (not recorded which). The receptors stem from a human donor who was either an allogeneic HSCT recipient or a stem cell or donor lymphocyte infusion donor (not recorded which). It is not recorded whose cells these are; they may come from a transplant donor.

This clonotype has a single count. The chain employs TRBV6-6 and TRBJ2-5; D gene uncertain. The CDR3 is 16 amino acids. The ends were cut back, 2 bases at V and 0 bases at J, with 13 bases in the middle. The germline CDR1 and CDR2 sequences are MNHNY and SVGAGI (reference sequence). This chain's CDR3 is CASSYERATYQETQYF. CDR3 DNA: TGTGCCAGCAGTTACGAGAGAGCCACGTACCAAGAGACCCAGTACTTC.

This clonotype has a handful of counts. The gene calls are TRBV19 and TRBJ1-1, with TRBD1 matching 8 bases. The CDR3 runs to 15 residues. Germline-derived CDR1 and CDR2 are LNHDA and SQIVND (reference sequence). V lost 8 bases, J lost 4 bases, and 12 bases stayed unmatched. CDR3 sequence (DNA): TGTGCCAGTCGACACCCAGGGGGCCCAGGCACTGAAGCTTTCTTT. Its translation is CASRHPGGPGTEAFF. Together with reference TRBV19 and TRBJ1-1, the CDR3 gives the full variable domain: DGGITQSPKYLFRKEGQNVTLSCEQNLNHDAMYWYRQDPGQGLRLIYYSQIVNDFQKGDIAEGYSVSREKKESFPLTVTSAQKNPTAFYLCASRHPGGPGTEAFFGQGTRLTVV.

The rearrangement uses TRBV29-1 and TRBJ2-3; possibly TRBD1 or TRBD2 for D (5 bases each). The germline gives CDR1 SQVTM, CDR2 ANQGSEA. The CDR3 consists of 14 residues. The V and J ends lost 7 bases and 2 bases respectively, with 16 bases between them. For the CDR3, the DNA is TGCAGCGGCATGACAGAGGGGTACACAGATACGCAGTATTTT. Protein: CSGMTEGYTDTQYF.

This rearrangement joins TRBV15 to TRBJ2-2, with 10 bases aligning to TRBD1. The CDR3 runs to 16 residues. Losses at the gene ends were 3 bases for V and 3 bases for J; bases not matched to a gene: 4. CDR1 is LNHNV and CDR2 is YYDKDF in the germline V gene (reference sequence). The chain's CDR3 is CATSRDRGFYTGELFF. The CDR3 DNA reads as TGTGCCACCAGCAGGGACAGGGGGTTCTACACCGGGGAGCTGTTTTTT.

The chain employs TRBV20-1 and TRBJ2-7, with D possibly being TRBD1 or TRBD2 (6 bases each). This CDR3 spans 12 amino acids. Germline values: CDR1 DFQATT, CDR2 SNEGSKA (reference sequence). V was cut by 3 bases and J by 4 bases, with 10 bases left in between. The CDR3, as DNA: TGCAGTGCTAGGCGGGACAAGTACGAGCAGTACTTC. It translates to CSARRDKYEQYF.

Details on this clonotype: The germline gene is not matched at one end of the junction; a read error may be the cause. In DNA form, the CDR3 reads TGTGCCAGCAGTACGACCTTAGCCAGAAACATTCAGTACTTC. Protein sequence: CASSTTLARNIQYF. This chain connects TRBV12-3 or TRBV12-4 to TRBJ2-4; D is undetermined. This CDR3 comprises 14 residues.

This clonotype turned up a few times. In DNA form, the CDR3 reads TGTGCCAGCAGTTGGGGCGAGAACACTGAAGCTTTCTTT. As protein: CASSWGENTEAFF. This chain joins TRBV28 and TRBJ1-1; tentatively, D is TRBD1 (5 bases). The germline CDR1 and CDR2 sequences are MDHEN and SYDVKM. The CDR3 sequence is 13 residues long. The V gene lost 4 bases and the J gene lost 1 base, with 7 bases spanning the gap.

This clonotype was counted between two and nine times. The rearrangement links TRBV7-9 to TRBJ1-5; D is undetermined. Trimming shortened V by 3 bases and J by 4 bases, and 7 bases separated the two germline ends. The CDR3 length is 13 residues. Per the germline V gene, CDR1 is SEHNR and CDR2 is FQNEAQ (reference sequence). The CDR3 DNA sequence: TGTGCCAGCAGCTTCACCGATAATCAGCCCCAGCATTTT. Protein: CASSFTDNQPQHF.

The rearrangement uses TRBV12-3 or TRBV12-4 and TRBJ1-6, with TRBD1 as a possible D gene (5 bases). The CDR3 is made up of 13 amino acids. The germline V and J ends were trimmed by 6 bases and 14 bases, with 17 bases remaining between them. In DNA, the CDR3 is TGTGCCAGCAGCCCCTGGGGGGGGAGAACCCTCCACTTT. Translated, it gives CASSPWGGRTLHF.

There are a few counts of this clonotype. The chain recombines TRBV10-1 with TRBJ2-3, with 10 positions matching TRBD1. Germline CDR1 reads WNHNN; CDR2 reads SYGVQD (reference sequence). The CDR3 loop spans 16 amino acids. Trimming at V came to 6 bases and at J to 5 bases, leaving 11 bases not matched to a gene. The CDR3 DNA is TGCGCCAGCAGCATCGCCGGGACAGGGGTAGGAGATACGCAGTATTTT. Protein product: CASSIAGTGVGDTQYF.

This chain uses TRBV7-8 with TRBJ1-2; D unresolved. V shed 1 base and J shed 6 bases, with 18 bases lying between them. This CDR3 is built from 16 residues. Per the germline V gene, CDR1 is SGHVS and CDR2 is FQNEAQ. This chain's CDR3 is CASSLVSAPPRDGYTF. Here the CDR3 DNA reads TGTGCCAGCAGCTTAGTATCGGCACCGCCAAGGGATGGCTACACCTTC.

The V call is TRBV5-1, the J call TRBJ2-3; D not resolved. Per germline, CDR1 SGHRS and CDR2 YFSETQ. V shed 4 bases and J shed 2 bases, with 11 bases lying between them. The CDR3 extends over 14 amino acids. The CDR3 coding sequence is TGCGCCAGCAGCCCTATAAAGCCCACAGATACGCAGTATTTT. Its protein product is CASSPIKPTDTQYF.

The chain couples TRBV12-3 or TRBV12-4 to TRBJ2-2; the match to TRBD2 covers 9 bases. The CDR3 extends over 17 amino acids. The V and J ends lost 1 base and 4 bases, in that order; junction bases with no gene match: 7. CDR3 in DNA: TGTGCCAGCAGTTTAGGAGGCCTAGCGGGAAGCACCGGGGAGCTGTTTTTT. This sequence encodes CASSLGGLAGSTGELFF.

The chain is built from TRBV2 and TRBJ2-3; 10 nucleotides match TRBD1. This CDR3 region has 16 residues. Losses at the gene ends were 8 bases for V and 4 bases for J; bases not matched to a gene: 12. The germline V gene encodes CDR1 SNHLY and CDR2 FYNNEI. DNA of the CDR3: TGTGCCAGCGAAAACCCGGGACAGGGGTATGCAGATACGCAGTATTTT. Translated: CASENPGQGYADTQYF.

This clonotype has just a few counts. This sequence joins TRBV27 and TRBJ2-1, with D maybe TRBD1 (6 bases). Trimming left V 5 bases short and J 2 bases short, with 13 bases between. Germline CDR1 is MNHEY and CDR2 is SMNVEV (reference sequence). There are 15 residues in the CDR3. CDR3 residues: CASSLWGPPYNEQFF. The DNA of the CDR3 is TGTGCCAGCAGTCTTTGGGGGCCCCCCTACAATGAGCAGTTCTTC.

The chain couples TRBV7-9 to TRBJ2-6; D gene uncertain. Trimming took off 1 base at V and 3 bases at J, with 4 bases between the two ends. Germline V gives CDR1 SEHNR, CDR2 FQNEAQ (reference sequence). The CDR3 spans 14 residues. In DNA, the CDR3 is TGTGCCAGCAGCTTAGAGATTGGGGCCAACGTCCTGACTTTC. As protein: CASSLEIGANVLTF.

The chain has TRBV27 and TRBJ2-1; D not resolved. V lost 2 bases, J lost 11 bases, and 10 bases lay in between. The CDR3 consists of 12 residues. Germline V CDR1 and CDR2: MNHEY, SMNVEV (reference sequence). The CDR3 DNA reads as TGTGCCAGCAGTTTACCCGCAACAAAGCAGTTCTTC. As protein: CASSLPATKQFF.

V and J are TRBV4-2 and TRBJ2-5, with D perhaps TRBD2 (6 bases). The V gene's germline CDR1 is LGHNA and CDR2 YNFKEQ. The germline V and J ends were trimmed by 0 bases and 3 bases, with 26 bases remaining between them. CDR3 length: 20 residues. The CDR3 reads CASSQDGRYGSGRSKETQYF. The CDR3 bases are TGTGCCAGCAGCCAAGATGGACGATACGGATCTGGGAGGTCCAAAGAGACCCAGTACTTC.

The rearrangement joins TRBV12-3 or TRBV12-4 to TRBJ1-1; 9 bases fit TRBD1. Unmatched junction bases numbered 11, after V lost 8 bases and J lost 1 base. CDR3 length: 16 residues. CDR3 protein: CASESGQGPQNTEAFF. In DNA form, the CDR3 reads TGTGCCAGCGAATCCGGACAGGGGCCTCAGAACACTGAAGCTTTCTTT.